The rows below give T cell receptor beta chains drawn from one sample of a study of OX40 agonist ivuxolimab in advanced cancers. The protocol was immunoSEQ multiplex PCR, while the TCRdb copy is restricted to in-frame clones and leaves out a portion. The sample comprises about 85,000 clones, approximately 86% of which are singletons, and roughly 2.1% rests with the top ten. Source: CD4+ or CD8+ T cells sorted from blood, taken in a trial of the OX40 agonist ivuxolimab. All receptors come from an adult with an advanced solid tumor such as melanoma, head and neck, liver or kidney cancer. CDR3s include the opening cysteine and the closing phenylalanine or tryptophan. D genes are given only for firm matches. Rows may omit the clone size; those that give it use once, few, many or a size class.

14	TRBV6-1	TRBJ2-7	-	-	CASSEDPLLYEQYF	TGTGCCAGCAGTGAAGACCCGCTCCTCTACGAGCAGTACTTC
18	TRBV28	TRBJ2-5	-	-	CASSRPGTTPGLSETQYF	TGTGCCAGCAGCCGACCTGGAACCACCCCAGGGTTGAGCGAGACCCAGTACTTC
16	TRBV9	TRBJ1-3	TRBD1	-	CASSTRQGRSVNTIYF	TGTGCCAGCAGCACCCGACAGGGTCGTTCGGTAAACACCATATATTTT
13	TRBV6-1	TRBJ1-5	-	few	CASSEITSQPQHF	TGTGCCAGCAGTGAAATCACTTCTCAGCCCCAGCATTTT
15	TRBV30	TRBJ1-5	-	-	CAWSRRGGSNQPQHF	TGTGCCTGGAGTAGACGTGGAGGTAGCAATCAGCCCCAGCATTTT
15	TRBV19	TRBJ2-3	TRBD2	-	CASMPSGVGTDTQYF	TGTGCCAGTATGCCTAGCGGGGTCGGCACAGATACGCAGTATTTT
12	TRBV10-3	TRBJ2-1	-	-	CAISDDVDEQFF	TGTGCCATCAGTGATGACGTCGATGAGCAGTTCTTC
13	TRBV9	TRBJ2-5	-	-	CASSVGQRETQYF	TGTGCCAGCAGCGTCGGACAGAGAGAGACCCAGTACTTC
16	TRBV15	TRBJ2-7	-	-	CATSRSRGAGSYEQYF	TGTGCCACCAGCAGATCAAGGGGGGCGGGCTCCTACGAGCAGTACTTC
10	TRBV20-1	TRBJ2-1	-	-	CSARYTEQFF	TGCAGTGCTAGATATACTGAGCAGTTCTTC
12	TRBV6-1	TRBJ1-2	-	-	CASSDGGYGYTF	TGTGCCAGCAGTGATGGAGGCTATGGCTACACCTTC
17	TRBV12-5	TRBJ2-1	TRBD1	-	CASASVGQVSSYNEQFF	TGTGCTAGTGCCTCAGTCGGACAGGTCTCCTCCTACAATGAGCAGTTCTTC
13	TRBV29-1	TRBJ2-5	-	-	CSVELSIQETQYF	TGCAGCGTTGAGCTCAGCATCCAAGAGACCCAGTACTTC
13	TRBV6-6	TRBJ1-1	-	-	CASSTQGNTEAFF	TGTGCCAGCAGTACCCAGGGGAACACTGAAGCTTTCTTT
14	TRBV4-3	TRBJ1-1	TRBD1	-	CASSRDREDTEAFF	TGCGCCAGCAGCCGAGACAGGGAGGACACTGAAGCTTTCTTT
15	TRBV5-4	TRBJ2-2	TRBD1	once	CASSPGTGSTGELFF	TGTGCCAGCAGCCCCGGGACAGGGTCAACCGGGGAGCTGTTTTTT
15	TRBV11-2	TRBJ2-3	-	few	CASSFRDRSTDTQYF	TGTGCCAGCAGCTTCAGAGATCGGAGCACAGATACGCAGTATTTT
14	TRBV5-5	TRBJ1-2	-	once	CASSLPAISYGYTF	TGTGCCAGCAGCTTGCCCGCGATCTCGTATGGCTACACCTTC
14	TRBV5-1	TRBJ2-1	TRBD1	-	CASSSGQGANEQFF	TGCGCCAGCAGCTCCGGACAGGGGGCTAATGAGCAGTTCTTC
15	TRBV30	TRBJ1-2	-	-	CAWSVRGGYYYGYTF	TGTGCCTGGAGTGTCAGGGGCGGATATTACTATGGCTACACCTTC
13	TRBV29-1	TRBJ2-3	-	-	CSVEVTGTDTQYF	TGCAGCGTTGAAGTCACAGGCACAGATACGCAGTATTTT
12	TRBV21-1	TRBJ2-7	-	-	CASSSVDPEQYF	TGTGCCAGCAGCTCCGTAGACCCCGAGCAGTACTTC
15	TRBV5-6	TRBJ2-1	TRBD2	-	CASSLVASGGNEQFF	TGTGCCAGCAGCTTGGTGGCTAGCGGGGGCAATGAGCAGTTCTTC
15	TRBV29-1	TRBJ1-5	-	-	CSVGHGSGGNQPQHF	TGCAGCGTTGGCCACGGGTCCGGGGGCAATCAGCCCCAGCATTTT
13	TRBV11-2	TRBJ1-5	-	-	CASSFEVGQPQHF	TGTGCCAGCAGCTTTGAGGTGGGTCAGCCCCAGCATTTT
14	TRBV2	TRBJ2-3	TRBD1	few	CASSEDRGTDTQYF	TGTGCCAGCAGCGAGGACAGGGGGACAGATACGCAGTATTTT
13	TRBV7-3	TRBJ2-1	TRBD1	-	CATGQGGYNEQFF	TGTGCCACGGGACAGGGTGGCTACAATGAGCAGTTCTTC
13	TRBV5-4	TRBJ1-2	-	-	CASSFYSRPGETF	TGTGCCAGCAGCTTTTATAGTCGACCGGGAGAAACCTTC
13	TRBV7-3	TRBJ1-1	-	once	CASSSARNTEAFF	TGTGCCAGCAGCTCCGCACGGAACACTGAAGCTTTCTTT
13	TRBV5-6	TRBJ1-2	-	-	CASSLTAPRGYTF	TGTGCCAGCAGCTTGACAGCTCCAAGAGGCTACACCTTC
14	TRBV2	TRBJ1-2	-	-	CASSLPGSNYGYTF	TGTGCCAGCAGTTTACCCGGGAGTAACTATGGCTACACCTTC
13	TRBV18	TRBJ1-5	-	once	CASSRELKQPQHF	TGTGCCAGCTCACGGGAGTTGAAACAGCCCCAGCATTTT
14	TRBV5-8	TRBJ2-1	-	-	CASSFRQNYNEQFF	TGTGCCAGCAGCTTTAGACAGAACTACAATGAGCAGTTCTTC
16	TRBV6-5	TRBJ1-2	-	-	CASSYSRLRVPYGYTF	TGTGCCAGCAGTTACTCGAGACTACGTGTTCCCTATGGCTACACCTTC
17	TRBV19	TRBJ1-5	-	-	CASSLNRDLSSNQPQHF	TGTGCCAGTAGTCTCAACCGGGACCTATCCAGCAATCAGCCCCAGCATTTT
16	TRBV9	TRBJ2-5	TRBD2	-	CASSVEPSGVGGTQYF	TGTGCCAGCAGCGTAGAGCCTAGCGGGGTTGGTGGGACCCAGTACTTC
18	TRBV11-2	TRBJ2-3	TRBD2	-	CASSRGLAGGIGTDTQYF	TGTGCCAGCAGCCGGGGACTAGCGGGGGGGATCGGCACAGATACGCAGTATTTT
13	TRBV7-3	TRBJ2-3	-	-	CASSPGGLDTQYF	TGTGCCAGCAGCCCTGGGGGCTTAGATACGCAGTATTTT
14	TRBV27	TRBJ1-1	-	-	CASSFGGEDTEAFF	TGTGCCAGCAGTTTCGGCGGTGAGGACACTGAAGCTTTCTTT